This T cell receptor (beta chain) was recovered during a study of vaccination and CD4 T cells after COVID-19. As for the study in general: The convalescents, six males and four females, included two who were Hispanic. Overlapping spike peptides of SARS-CoV-2, HCoV-NL63, HCoV-OC43 and HCoV-229E were used, and cells were stimulated with them. Study results and limitations: No early post-infection timepoints were studied, and convalescent patients studied were relatively few. Researchers report that 304 of 307 vaccine-specific clones in convalescent patients proved spike mono-reactive.

Sequencing of the DNA from cultured CD4+ T cells was carried out with the Oncomine TCR Beta short-read assay. Via MiXCR, TCRdb re-called the PCR reads, giving one row per CDR3 protein. The sample holds 9,500 to 15,000 distinct CDR3 sequences, 50% seen once. The treatment: roughly 11-day PBMC culture with coronavirus spike peptide pools or control peptides (ViraFEST assay). Comments on this clonotype: The target antigen is unknown.

Germline lookup yields CDR1 SNHLY and CDR2 FYNNEI. This CDR3 has 13 residues. Deletions cut 0 bases from V and 6 bases from J, with 8 bases between. The clonotype comes from a human donor who had recovered from COVID-19. This chain joins TRBV2 and TRBJ1-2; D call uncertain. The sample taken for sequencing was CD4+ T cells from blood, cultured in vitro. CDR3 nucleotides: TGTGCCAGCAGTGAAGCGCTTCGGGATGGCTACACCTTC. Residues: CASSEALRDGYTF.